This record looks at one T cell receptor (beta chain) sequence and its context. The antigen remains unidentified. These data belong to a study of shared clonotypes between healthy human individuals. At the deep level, the assay was run. Among the unsorted PBMC samples, replicate PCRs used roughly 300 ng DNA, roughly 30,000 T cell genomes. Scientists sequenced DNA from unsorted PBMC on ten immunoSEQ deep assay plates. Assay: immunoSEQ multiplex PCR; the TCRdb copy retains only in-frame clones and omits some. Found here are roughly 480,000 clones, less than 80% of them singletons; the top ten hold about an eighth. Study-level points and caveats: Investigators collected only blood, and repertoires in tissues likely differ.

With 6 bases clipped from V and 12 bases from J, the junction kept 12 bases outside the gene matches. CDR1 and CDR2 from the germline V gene are MDHEN and SYDVKM. CDR3 length: 16 residues. The chain joins TRBV28 to TRBJ2-1; TRBD2 agrees at 15 bases. This clonotype originated in a woman in her forties in good health. Some clones in this sample may be carry-over from other donors' samples. The sequenced material came from PBMCs. The CDR3 protein is CASSSSGTSGRWGQFF. The CDR3 nucleotides are TGTGCCAGCAGCTCCTCTGGGACTAGCGGGAGGTGGGGGCAGTTCTTC.